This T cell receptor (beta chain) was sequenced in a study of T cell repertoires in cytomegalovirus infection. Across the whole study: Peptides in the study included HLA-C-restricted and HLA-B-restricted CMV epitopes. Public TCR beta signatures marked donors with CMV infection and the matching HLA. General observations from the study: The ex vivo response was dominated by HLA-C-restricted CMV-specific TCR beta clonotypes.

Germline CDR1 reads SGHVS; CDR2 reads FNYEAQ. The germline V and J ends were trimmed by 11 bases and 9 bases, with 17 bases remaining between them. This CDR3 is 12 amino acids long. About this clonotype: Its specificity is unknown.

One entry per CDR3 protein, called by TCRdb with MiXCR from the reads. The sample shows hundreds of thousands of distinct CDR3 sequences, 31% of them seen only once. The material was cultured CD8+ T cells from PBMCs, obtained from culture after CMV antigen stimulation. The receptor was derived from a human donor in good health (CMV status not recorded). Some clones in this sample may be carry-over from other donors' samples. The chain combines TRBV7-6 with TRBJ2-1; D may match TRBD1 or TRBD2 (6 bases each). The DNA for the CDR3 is TGTGCCGCGAGAGGGGGGCGCGGTGAGCAGTTCTTC. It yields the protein CAARGGRGEQFF.